The clone carrying this T cell receptor (beta chain) has more than one count but fewer than ten. These data belong to a study of cytomegalovirus exposure and HLA in healthy donors. The CDR3 extends over 15 amino acids. The V segment lost 3 bases and the J segment 6 bases; nucleotides outside the gene matches: 3. CDR1 LNHDA and CDR2 SQIVND come from the germline V gene (reference sequence). A multiplex PCR was run with 60 Vbeta primers and 13 Jbeta primers. Clones were sequenced by immunoSEQ multiplex PCR, and TCRdb holds only the in-frame ones, with some missing. Here the sample spans about 130,000 clones, about 10% being singletons.

The receptor was isolated from a woman in her late teens or twenties in good health and CMV-seropositive. Sequencing input: PBMCs. The chain employs TRBV19 and TRBJ2-3; 13 bases align to TRBD2. The CDR3 DNA reads TGTGCCAGTAGTATCACTAGCGGGAGGGTCGATACGCAGTATTTT. Amino acids: CASSITSGRVDTQYF.